What follows are 25 T cell receptor beta chains derived from one specimen sequenced in a study of blood T cell repertoires in COVID-19 (dated by TCRdb to 2019 to 2021). Library preparation was by the immunoSEQ multiplex PCR assay. Not all clones reach the TCRdb copy of this immuneACCESS table, which keeps in-frame sequences only. Checked studies attribute under half of the gap to unresolved V genes and leave the rest unexplained. In this sample the table shows approximately 270,000 clones, about 86% of which occur a single time. The ten most abundant clones make up about 8.1% of the sample. The specimen sequenced was peripheral blood. These TCRs come from a man older than 75 with acute or convalescent COVID-19.

The J gene is TRBJ2-1, the V gene TRBV7-6; D possibly corresponds to TRBD2 (6 bases). Trimming stripped 4 bases from V and 13 bases from J, with 26 bases between. The CDR3 runs to 16 residues. Germline-derived CDR1 and CDR2 are SGHVS and FNYEAQ. The CDR3 region is CASSYGTVGGAGGQFF. Written as DNA, the CDR3 is TGTGCCAGCAGCTATGGGACTGTCGGCGGGGCCGGGGGTCAGTTCTTC.

The CDR3 spells CASSLWTAAGEQYF. The DNA of the CDR3 is TGCGCCAGCAGCTTGTGGACGGCCGCGGGGGAGCAGTACTTC. This chain connects TRBV5-1 to TRBJ2-7; TRBD2 is a possible D gene (6 bases). Germline V gene sequence: CDR1 SGHRS, CDR2 YFSETQ. The CDR3 has 14 residues. Trimming took off 1 base at V and 7 bases at J, with 15 bases between the two ends.

The chain uses TRBV2 and TRBJ2-7, with no clear D. From germline, CDR1 is SNHLY and CDR2 FYNNEI. The ends were cut back, 2 bases at V and 1 base at J, with 9 bases in the middle. The CDR3 spans 14 residues. The CDR3 loop is CASSEFVSSYEQYF. For the CDR3, the DNA is TGTGCCAGCAGTGAATTTGTCAGTTCCTACGAGCAGTACTTC. Supplemented by reference TRBV2 and TRBJ2-7, the full variable domain reads EPEVTQTPSHQVTQMGQEVILRCVPISNHLYFYWYRQILGQKVEFLVSFYNNEISEKSEIFDDQFSVERPDGSNFTLKIRSTKLEDSAMYFCASSEFVSSYEQYFGPGTRLTVT.

V gene TRBV12-3 or TRBV12-4 combines with J gene TRBJ1-1; the D is unclear. The V gene lost 6 bases and the J gene lost 6 bases, with 14 bases spanning the gap. The CDR3 has 13 residues. CDR3 DNA: TGTGCCAGCAGACCTTCCTTGGGCGCTGAAGCTTTCTTT. This encodes CASRPSLGAEAFF.

The CDR3 spells CASSITDSYREKLFF. The CDR3 DNA follows: TGTGCCAGTAGTATAACCGACAGTTACCGGGAAAAACTGTTTTTT. This chain links TRBV19 with TRBJ1-4, with D perhaps matching TRBD1 (5 bases). CDR1 LNHDA and CDR2 SQIVND come from the germline V gene (reference sequence). V was trimmed by 2 bases and J by 8 bases, leaving 15 bases between them. The CDR3 extends over 15 amino acids.

The V and J genes are TRBV18 and TRBJ1-2; 8 nucleotides align to TRBD1. CDR1 and CDR2 from the germline V gene are KGHSH and LQKENI. There are 15 residues in the CDR3. V shed 3 bases and J 4 bases; nucleotides not matched to a gene: 7. CDR3 sequence reads: CASSPIDRGAYGYTF. The CDR3, as DNA: TGTGCCAGCTCACCGATCGACAGGGGCGCCTATGGCTACACCTTC.

The chain employs TRBV5-1 and TRBJ2-3; possibly TRBD2 for D (5 bases). Germline loops: CDR1 SGHRS, CDR2 YFSETQ. Trimming removed 1 base from V and 0 bases from J, with 15 bases in between. CDR3 size: 17 residues. The CDR3 here is CASSLRSRRTSTDTQYF. The CDR3 DNA reads TGCGCCAGCAGCTTGAGGAGTCGCCGGACTAGCACAGATACGCAGTATTTT.

The rearrangement links TRBV28 to TRBJ1-4; D is ambiguous. The germline V gene has CDR1 MDHEN and CDR2 SYDVKM. This CDR3 contains 12 residues. The V end was cut by 2 bases, the J end by 8 bases, with 6 bases between. The CDR3 is CASSLQAEKLFF. The CDR3 DNA sequence: TGTGCCAGCAGTTTACAGGCAGAAAAACTGTTTTTT.

This clone was picked up one time. This chain joins TRBV2 and TRBJ1-1; D ambiguous. V was trimmed by 3 bases and J by 1 base, leaving 3 bases between them. The CDR3 is made up of 12 amino acids. The germline V gene encodes CDR1 SNHLY and CDR2 FYNNEI. The CDR3 region is CASSDQNTEAFF. CDR3 nucleotide sequence: TGTGCCAGCAGTGATCAGAACACTGAAGCTTTCTTT.

The V call is TRBV5-6, the J call TRBJ1-2; D is perhaps TRBD1 (6 bases). CDR1 is SGHDT and CDR2 is YYEEEE in the germline V gene. The V end lost 4 bases, the J end lost 8 bases, and 24 bases lay between the germline ends. The CDR3 is made up of 16 amino acids. The CDR3 DNA is TGTGCCAGCAGCCCGCCGTGGGGGGGGCTTTCGGAGGGCTACACCTTC. Protein: CASSPPWGGLSEGYTF.

V gene TRBV24-1 combines with J gene TRBJ2-3, with 9 bases matching TRBD2. CDR1 KGHDR and CDR2 SFDVKD come from the germline V gene. J lost 2 bases, V lost 0 bases, and 5 bases had no gene match. CDR3 length: 17 amino acids. In DNA, the CDR3 is TGTGCCACCAGTGATTTGAGAGCGGGAGGCTTCACAGATACGCAGTATTTT. As protein: CATSDLRAGGFTDTQYF.

The chain combines TRBV7-9 with TRBJ1-1, with TRBD1 as a possible D gene (5 bases). This CDR3 spans 16 amino acids. Germline lookup yields CDR1 SEHNR and CDR2 FQNEAQ (reference sequence). The V gene lost 1 base and the J gene lost 11 bases, with 23 bases spanning the gap. The CDR3 sequence: CASSLGGGDSRLGAFF. The DNA for the CDR3 is TGTGCCAGCAGCTTAGGTGGCGGGGACTCTCGGTTAGGGGCTTTCTTT. Based on the CDR3 plus reference TRBV7-9 and TRBJ1-1, the full variable domain is DTGVSQNPRHKITKRGQNVTFRCDPISEHNRLYWYRQTLGQGPEFLTYFQNEAQLEKSRLLSDRFSAERPKGSFSTLEIQRTEQGDSAMYLCASSLGGGDSRLGAFFGQGTRLTVV.

The chain combines TRBV6-5 with TRBJ2-5; TRBD1 agrees at 9 bases. V lost 7 bases to trimming and J lost 4 bases; unmatched junction nucleotides: 7. Germline V gives CDR1 MNHEY, CDR2 SVGAGI. The CDR3 is 14 residues long. The CDR3 DNA reads TGTGCCAGCACCAACCCGGGACAGGGAGAGACCCAGTACTTC. Residues: CASTNPGQGETQYF.

This clone was counted once. The chain uses TRBV30 and TRBJ1-1; D call uncertain. CDR3 length: 13 residues. V dropped 6 bases and J dropped 1 base, with 12 bases sitting between them. Looked up from germline, CDR1 is GTSNPN and CDR2 is SVGIG (reference sequence). CDR3 bases: TGTGCCTGCACGAGGAGGCAGAACACTGAAGCTTTCTTT. This encodes CACTRRQNTEAFF.

The CDR3, as DNA: TGTGCCAGCAGCTTATCGACATCGGCAGCTTTCTTT. Its translation is CASSLSTSAAFF. The chain links TRBV5-4 to TRBJ1-1; D gene uncertain. CDR1 SGHNT and CDR2 YYREEE come from the germline V gene (reference sequence). The CDR3 length is 12 residues. V was pared by 2 bases and J by 10 bases, with 12 bases between.

The gene calls are TRBV7-2 and TRBJ2-3, with 16 bases that match TRBD2. Germline CDR1 SGHTA, CDR2 FQGNSA. This CDR3 region has 18 residues. The J segment lost 5 bases and the V segment lost 1 base, leaving 6 bases of the junction unmatched. The CDR3 nucleotides read TGTGCCAGCAGCTTAGAGGGGACTAGCGGGGGGGCCGTAGATACGCAGTATTTT. The encoded protein is CASSLEGTSGGAVDTQYF.

The rearrangement uses TRBV6-1 and TRBJ1-3; tentatively, D is TRBD1 (6 bases). This CDR3 has 16 residues. Germline assignment: CDR1 MNHNS and CDR2 SASEGT. The V end was cut by 0 bases, the J end by 0 bases, with 9 bases between. The CDR3 loop reads CASSEAAGASGNTIYF. CDR3 sequence (DNA): TGTGCCAGCAGTGAAGCGGCGGGGGCCTCTGGAAACACCATATATTTT.

The CDR3 region is CAIRGAGTRGYTF. In DNA form, the CDR3 reads TGTGCCATCAGGGGGGCAGGGACCAGGGGCTACACCTTC. The genes are TRBV10-3 and TRBJ1-2, with D maybe TRBD1 (6 bases). V was clipped by 6 bases and J by 8 bases, with 16 bases between them. The CDR3 covers 13 residues. Germline CDR1 reads ENHRY; CDR2 reads SYGVKD.

This chain uses TRBV30 with TRBJ1-6; D gene unclear. CDR1 is GTSNPN and CDR2 is SVGIG in the germline V gene (reference sequence). The CDR3 is 13 amino acids. The V end was cut by 3 bases, the J end by 6 bases, with 9 bases between. CDR3 region: CAWRRQINSPLHF. CDR3 DNA sequence: TGTGCCTGGAGGAGGCAGATTAATTCACCCCTCCACTTT. Looking up the rest from reference TRBV30 and TRBJ1-6 gives the full variable domain: SQTIHQWPATLVQPVGSPLSLECTVEGTSNPNLYWYRQAAGRGLQLLFYSVGIGQISSEVPQNLSASRPQDRQFILSSKKLLLSDSGFYLCAWRRQINSPLHFGNGTRLTVT.

The rearrangement uses TRBV18 and TRBJ1-3; the D is unclear. The CDR3 contains 16 residues. Trimming left V 3 bases short and J 0 bases short, with 12 bases between. Germline V gene sequence: CDR1 KGHSH, CDR2 LQKENI. The CDR3 sequence is CASSPLSKHSGNTIYF. Here the CDR3 DNA reads TGTGCCAGCTCACCTTTATCGAAGCACTCTGGAAACACCATATATTTT.

This rearrangement joins TRBV12-3 or TRBV12-4 to TRBJ1-5; 7 nucleotides align to TRBD1. The CDR3 consists of 13 residues. V lost 1 base, J lost 12 bases, and 6 bases stayed unmatched. The CDR3 sequence: CASSLEYRGYQHF. The CDR3 DNA is TGTGCCAGCAGTTTAGAGTACAGGGGCTACCAGCATTTT.

The chain recombines TRBV11-3 with TRBJ2-1; unclear D gene. Per germline, CDR1 SGHNT and CDR2 YENEEA. The V end lost 4 bases, the J end lost 6 bases, and 10 bases lay between the germline ends. This CDR3 is 13 amino acids long. The CDR3 reads CASSSGSGNEQFF. The CDR3 coding sequence is TGTGCCAGCAGCTCTGGGTCAGGCAATGAGCAGTTCTTC. The full variable domain, with the rest looked up from reference TRBV11-3 and TRBJ2-1, is EAGVVQSPRYKIIEKKQPVAFWCNPISGHNTLYWYLQNLGQGPELLIRYENEEAVDDSQLPKDRFSAERLKGVDSTLKIQPAELGDSAVYLCASSSGSGNEQFFGPGTRLTVL.

To note about this clone: An end of the junction does not agree with germline; a read error may underlie this. The chain couples TRBV19 to TRBJ2-3, with D perhaps TRBD1 (5 bases). The germline V gene encodes CDR1 LNHDA and CDR2 SQIVND (reference sequence). The CDR3 extends over 13 amino acids. CDR3 nucleotide sequence: TGTGCCAGTTCCGACAGAGGCACATATACGCAGTATTTT. Translating it yields CASSDRGTYTQYF.

The table lists this clone with a count of one. The chain carries TRBV19 and TRBJ2-1; TRBD1 is a possible D gene (6 bases). Germline loops: CDR1 LNHDA, CDR2 SQIVND (reference sequence). The CDR3 has 14 amino acids. Trimming left V 2 bases short and J 15 bases short, with 20 bases between. The chain's CDR3 is CASSITPLQGRRFF. CDR3 DNA: TGTGCCAGTAGTATAACTCCCTTACAGGGTAGGAGGTTCTTC.

The chain recombines TRBV7-3 with TRBJ2-3; TRBD2 might be the D (6 bases). This CDR3 has 15 residues. V shed 2 bases and J shed 3 bases, with 12 bases lying between them. CDR1 is SGHTA, CDR2 FQGTGA, per germline. DNA for the CDR3: TGTGCCAGCAGCTTAGGAGGGGTTGGGACAGATACGCAGTATTTT. It specifies CASSLGGVGTDTQYF.